This TCR beta chain is from a study of blood T cell repertoires in COVID-19. Overall study: Sites in the United States, Italy and Spain provided acute and convalescent COVID-19 samples. PBMCs, B-cell-depleted T cells, or T cells provided the cDNA or gDNA that made up the material.

V lost 5 bases and J lost 9, with 10 bases in between. The CDR3 is 11 residues long. Germline lookup yields CDR1 SEHNR and CDR2 FQNEAQ (reference sequence). In the source study's methods: Counts of nucleated cells, estimated from reference gene primer amplification, were obtained. This table comes from immunoSEQ multiplex PCR, and its TCRdb copy is limited to in-frame clones, with some not included. For V, J and clone size, that table is used; D and trimming come from the DNA. The data contain about 200,000 clones, around 81% of them singletons. The receptor was derived from a man in his 60s with COVID-19, enrolled during active disease. Sequences were obtained from peripheral blood. J is TRBJ1-1 and V is TRBV7-9, with D tentatively TRBD1 (6 bases). The DNA for the CDR3 is TGTGCCAGCAGCCGGACAGCCAAAGCTTTCTTT. The encoded protein is CASSRTAKAFF.